The next 18 T cell receptor beta chains were all read from a single sample in a study of blood T cell repertoires in COVID-19. The table came from immunoSEQ multiplex PCR; TCRdb's copy has only in-frame clones and leaves some out. The table includes around 250,000 clones, about 80% detected once. Sequenced: peripheral blood. The origin of the receptors is a man aged 45 to 65 with active or convalescent COVID-19.

The chain couples TRBV15 to TRBJ1-2; D is unresolved. This CDR3 spans 12 amino acids. With 0 bases removed from V and 8 bases from J, the gap between germline ends came to 7 bases. In germline, CDR1 is LNHNV, CDR2 YYDKDF (reference sequence). DNA for the CDR3: TGTGCCACCAGCAGAGATTATTTAGGCTACACCTTC. This sequence encodes CATSRDYLGYTF.

The chain recombines TRBV30 with TRBJ2-2; 8 nucleotides match TRBD1. V was clipped by 3 bases and J by 5 bases; unmatched bases: 2. Germline assignment: CDR1 GTSNPN and CDR2 SVGIG (reference sequence). The CDR3 is 13 residues long. The CDR3 nucleotides are TGTGCCTGGAGGGACAGGGATACCGGGGAGCTGTTTTTT. As protein: CAWRDRDTGELFF.

This clone was seen a handful of times. The rearrangement joins TRBV18 to TRBJ1-3; 8 bases are shared with TRBD1. J gave up 0 bases and V 6 bases, and 7 bases lay outside the gene matches. This CDR3 is built from 16 residues. Germline V gene lookup returns CDR1 KGHSH and CDR2 LQKENI. CDR3 nucleotides: TGTGCCAGCTCCAAGGACAGGGCGAGCTCTGGAAACACCATATATTTT. Its protein product is CASSKDRASSGNTIYF.

This chain joins TRBV3-1 (or the pseudogene TRBV3-2) and TRBJ2-1; D possibly corresponds to TRBD1 (6 bases). The V gene's germline CDR1 is LGHDT and CDR2 YNNKEL (reference sequence). This CDR3 region has 14 residues. V shed 2 bases and J shed 5 bases, with 10 bases lying between them. In DNA, the CDR3 is TGTGCCAGCAGCCAACTCCGGACAGACAATGAGCAGTTCTTC. Translated, it gives CASSQLRTDNEQFF.

V gene TRBV7-3 combines with J gene TRBJ2-1; TRBD2 aligns across 7 bases. The CDR3 runs to 17 residues. CDR1 and CDR2 (germline): SGHTA, FQGTGA. The ends lost 2 bases at V and 3 bases at J; junction bases unmatched: 10. CDR3 coding DNA: TGTGCCAGCAGCTTAGGAGCGGGAAAGAGTTACTACAATGAGCAGTTCTTC. It codes for CASSLGAGKSYYNEQFF.

This clone was detected a few times. This rearrangement joins TRBV9 to TRBJ1-6; weak D call: TRBD1 (5 bases). The CDR3 runs 14 residues. Germline-derived CDR1 and CDR2 are SGDLS and YYNGEE. V lost 4 bases, J lost 4 bases, and 9 bases lay in between. The CDR3 loop is CASSPGPYNSPLHF. CDR3 sequence (DNA): TGTGCCAGCAGCCCAGGGCCTTATAATTCACCCCTCCACTTT.

This clone was counted once. CDR3 DNA: TGTGCCAGTAGTATTAGGGGGCAGAATGAAAAACTGTTTTTT. As protein: CASSIRGQNEKLFF. The chain employs TRBV19 and TRBJ1-4; TRBD1 matches 7 bases. This CDR3 region has 14 residues. Trimming cost V 3 bases and J 5 bases; bases outside gene matches: 3. Germline V lookup: CDR1 LNHDA, CDR2 SQIVND (reference sequence).

This clone has only one observation. V usage is TRBV7-2 and J usage is TRBJ2-5; 7 positions match TRBD1. The junction had 9 bases not matched to a gene; V was cut back by 5 bases and J by 3 bases. In germline, CDR1 is SGHTA, CDR2 FQGNSA. The CDR3 spans 15 residues. The CDR3 DNA is TGTGCCAGCAGCCTATCCGGGACAGCCAAAGAGACCCAGTACTTC. This sequence encodes CASSLSGTAKETQYF.

This clone has just one count. The chain is built from TRBV19 and TRBJ2-5, with 8 bases fitting TRBD2. The trim removed 4 bases at V and 2 bases at J, leaving 6 bases unmatched. This CDR3 is built from 15 residues. Germline V gives CDR1 LNHDA, CDR2 SQIVND (reference sequence). CDR3: CASSTQRGLQETQYF. The CDR3 region has the DNA TGTGCCAGTAGTACCCAGCGGGGGCTTCAAGAGACCCAGTACTTC.

This clone showed up many times. The chain uses TRBV10-3 and TRBJ2-2, with 11 bases lining up with TRBD2. J was trimmed by 0 bases and V by 6 bases; bases with no gene match: 6. Per germline, CDR1 ENHRY and CDR2 SYGVKD. The CDR3 is made up of 17 amino acids. CDR3 region: CAIRPGLAVANTGELFF. In DNA, the CDR3 is TGTGCCATCAGGCCGGGACTAGCGGTCGCGAACACCGGGGAGCTGTTTTTT.

The chain combines TRBV28 with TRBJ1-2, with 9 nucleotides matching TRBD1. V shed 8 bases and J 5 bases; nucleotides not matched to a gene: 9. CDR3 size: 14 residues. In germline, CDR1 is MDHEN, CDR2 SYDVKM. CDR3 amino acids: CASLPTGGAYGYTF. CDR3 DNA sequence: TGTGCCAGCCTCCCCACAGGGGGCGCTTATGGCTACACCTTC.

The chain carries TRBV19 and TRBJ1-1, with TRBD1 matching 7 bases. The CDR3 extends over 12 amino acids. Looked up from germline, CDR1 is LNHDA and CDR2 is SQIVND (reference sequence). The V gene end was trimmed by 10 bases and the J gene end by 5 bases; junction bases not matched to a gene: 7. CDR3 sequence (DNA): TGTGCCAAAGACAGGGAAGGTACTGAAGCTTTCTTT. It specifies CAKDREGTEAFF.

The chain couples TRBV18 to TRBJ1-2, with a possible D match to TRBD1 (5 bases). The CDR3 has 14 amino acids. Germline V gene data show CDR1 as KGHSH and CDR2 as LQKENI. V lost 3 bases and J 2 bases, leaving 10 bases between the germline ends. The CDR3: CASSPGGGNYGYTF. As DNA, the CDR3 is TGTGCCAGCTCACCCGGTGGGGGGAACTATGGCTACACCTTC.

This clone was recorded once. The chain is built from TRBV6-2 or TRBV6-3 and TRBJ1-1; D is undetermined. This CDR3 has 11 residues. Germline CDR1 reads MNHEY; CDR2 reads SVGEGT. Trimming left V 1 base short and J 8 bases short, with 5 bases between. CDR3 bases: TGTGCCAGCAGTTACTTGGCAGAAGCTTTCTTT. This translates into CASSYLAEAFF.

The chain has TRBV27 and TRBJ2-1, with TRBD2 matching 9 bases. The CDR3 loop spans 15 amino acids. The trim removed 6 bases at V and 14 bases at J, leaving 17 bases unmatched. Germline values: CDR1 MNHEY, CDR2 SMNVEV (reference sequence). The CDR3 coding sequence is TGTGCCAGCAGGTCGACCGGGACTAGCAACCCCCGTAAGTTCTTC. Amino acid sequence: CASRSTGTSNPRKFF.

V usage is TRBV5-1 and J usage is TRBJ2-7; tentative D call: TRBD2 (7 bases). Trimming stripped 4 bases from V and 6 bases from J, with 14 bases between. From germline, CDR1 is SGHRS and CDR2 YFSETQ. CDR3 length equals 13 residues. CDR3 DNA: TGCGCCAGCAGCGGCGGAGGGGGGGCCGAGCAGTACTTC. It yields the protein CASSGGGGAEQYF. Full variable domain (missing parts from reference TRBV5-1 and TRBJ2-7): KAGVTQTPRYLIKTRGQQVTLSCSPISGHRSVSWYQQTPGQGLQFLFEYFSETQRNKGNFPGRFSGRQFSNSRSEMNVSTLELGDSALYLCASSGGGGAEQYFGPGTRLTVT.

This sequence joins TRBV2 and TRBJ2-3; 8 nucleotides match TRBD2. CDR1 is SNHLY, CDR2 FYNNEI, per germline. Trimming cost V 4 bases and J 0 bases; bases outside gene matches: 9. The CDR3 sequence is 17 residues long. The CDR3 sequence: CASSGLAGRLSTDTQYF. The CDR3 coding sequence is TGTGCCAGCAGTGGCCTAGCGGGTCGACTTAGCACAGATACGCAGTATTTT.

The rearrangement links TRBV5-4 to TRBJ2-5; a possible D gene is TRBD1 (6 bases). Germline CDR1 reads SGHNT; CDR2 reads YYREEE (reference sequence). The CDR3 has 13 amino acids. V was clipped by 4 bases and J by 5 bases, with 12 bases between them. CDR3 in DNA: TGTGCCAGCAGCAGTTACAGGGACGAGACCCAGTACTTC. This gives the protein CASSSYRDETQYF.